One and the same sample provided the 9 T cell receptor beta chains below, sequenced in a study of immune evolution from preneoplasia to lung adenocarcinoma. The protocol was immunoSEQ multiplex PCR, while the TCRdb copy is restricted to in-frame clones and leaves out a portion. The sample contains 20,000 or so clones, 60% to 80% of which appear only once. The sample taken for sequencing was FFPE invasive lung adenocarcinoma tissue. The receptors were sampled from a person between 60 and 69 years old with lung adenocarcinoma.

This clone has only a few counts. The rearrangement joins TRBV5-1 to TRBJ2-7; 8 bases are shared with TRBD1. Germline V gene lookup returns CDR1 SGHRS and CDR2 YFSETQ. V shed 1 base and J 1 base; nucleotides not matched to a gene: 7. This CDR3 is built from 16 residues. CDR3 in amino acids: CASSLRSTGGSYEQYF. The DNA for the CDR3 is TGCGCCAGCAGCTTGCGGTCTACAGGGGGATCCTACGAGCAGTACTTC.

V usage is TRBV19 and J usage is TRBJ2-3, with 10 positions matching TRBD2. CDR1 is LNHDA, CDR2 SQIVND, per germline (reference sequence). V lost 6 bases and J lost 7; bases outside the gene matches: 7. This CDR3 is built from 14 residues. The CDR3 region has the DNA TGTGCCAGTAGAAGGGGGACTAGCGAAAATACGCAGTATTTT. Its translation is CASRRGTSENTQYF.

The chain recombines TRBV14 with TRBJ2-2; D gene uncertain. The CDR3 sequence is 14 residues long. Trimming cost V 1 base and J 3 bases, with 6 bases left between them. From germline, CDR1 is SGHDN and CDR2 FVKESK. This CDR3 is CASSQVMDTGELFF. The CDR3 region has the DNA TGTGCCAGCAGCCAAGTGATGGACACCGGGGAGCTGTTTTTT.

The chain has TRBV7-8 and TRBJ2-7; D tentatively reads TRBD1 or TRBD2 (6 bases each). The germline V gene encodes CDR1 SGHVS and CDR2 FQNEAQ. This CDR3 spans 15 amino acids. The V end lost 4 bases, the J end lost 5 bases, and 18 bases lay between the germline ends. The CDR3 DNA is TGTGCCAGCAGCTCCCAGTTGGGGGGCTTGAACGAGCAGTACTTC. This sequence encodes CASSSQLGGLNEQYF.

The V and J genes are TRBV28 and TRBJ2-7, with 10 bases identical to TRBD2. The CDR3 loop spans 14 amino acids. The germline V gene has CDR1 MDHEN and CDR2 SYDVKM. Unmatched junction bases numbered 11, after V lost 6 bases and J lost 9 bases. CDR3 region: CASRPPSGRALQYF. The CDR3 bases are TGTGCCAGCAGACCCCCGAGCGGGAGGGCCCTGCAGTACTTC.

This clone is medium-sized. The chain couples TRBV7-8 to TRBJ1-1; unclear D gene. V lost 1 base and J lost 2, with 5 bases in between. From germline, CDR1 is SGHVS and CDR2 FQNEAQ. This CDR3 is built from 13 residues. CDR3 sequence reads: CASSLEPNTEAFF. The CDR3, as DNA: TGTGCCAGCAGCTTAGAGCCAAACACTGAAGCTTTCTTT.

This chain connects TRBV6-6 to TRBJ2-2, with 11 bases aligning to TRBD2. The CDR3 is 16 amino acids. Trimming cost V 5 bases and J 10 bases; bases outside gene matches: 12. CDR1 and CDR2 from the germline V gene are MNHNY and SVGAGI (reference sequence). The CDR3 region has the DNA TGTGCCAGCAGTCTGGTTAGCGGGAGGGCTGGAATGGAGCTGTTTTTT. Translation gives CASSLVSGRAGMELFF.

The chain employs TRBV19 and TRBJ1-1, with a weak D call TRBD1 (5 bases). In germline, CDR1 is LNHDA, CDR2 SQIVND (reference sequence). Trimming removed 3 bases at V and 1 base at J, with 12 bases between. CDR3 size: 15 residues. The CDR3 sequence: CASSIIGTRNTEAFF. CDR3 nucleotide sequence: TGTGCCAGTAGTATTATAGGGACCAGGAACACTGAAGCTTTCTTT. Supplemented by reference TRBV19 and TRBJ1-1, the full variable domain reads DGGITQSPKYLFRKEGQNVTLSCEQNLNHDAMYWYRQDPGQGLRLIYYSQIVNDFQKGDIAEGYSVSREKKESFPLTVTSAQKNPTAFYLCASSIIGTRNTEAFFGQGTRLTVV.

This sequence joins TRBV5-1 and TRBJ1-2; 10 positions match TRBD1. The germline V gene has CDR1 SGHRS and CDR2 YFSETQ. Trimming removed 4 bases from V and 8 bases from J; junction bases left unmatched: 5. The CDR3 has 13 amino acids. CDR3 in amino acids: CASSRDRGEGYTF. The CDR3 DNA reads TGCGCCAGCAGCAGGGACAGGGGAGAAGGCTACACCTTC.